The entry that follows covers one T cell receptor beta chain sequence. Its antigen is not yet known. No qualities accompany the bases; no much larger clone lies one base away. The entry originates in a study of blood T cell repertoires in COVID-19 (TCRdb year 2020). Background on the whole study: Collaborator samples came from the United States, Italy and Spain and covered acute and convalescent phases of COVID-19. The material from the prospective study consisted of cDNA or gDNA derived from T cells, B-cell-depleted T cells, or PBMCs. Subjects who had been exposed to COVID-19, were actively infected with it, or had recovered from it provided the deeply sampled blood TCRbeta repertoires that made up the dataset. A freely available public database, intended as a resource for researchers studying the immune response to SARS-CoV-2, is where the repertoires were released. The samples were drawn from two sources: the first 160 participants of the ongoing ImmuneRACE study, and 1,254 subjects contributed by 6 global collaborators. The sample metadata nearly always contained a de-identified subject ID, COVID-19 status, age in years and sex. Where available, HLA class I and class II types were taken from metadata supplied by the sample provider and were not determined by assay-based typing.

The germline V end is reduced by 4 bases and the J end by 5 bases; junction bases left unmatched: 8. The CDR3, from cysteine to phenylalanine, totals 14 residues. Just CDR3 DNA is preserved here, 42 bases in frame from base 1. The CDR1 and CDR2 encoded by the germline V gene are MNHEY and SVGAGI. TCRbeta CDR3 regions were amplified from genomic DNA by means of the immunoSEQ Assay, a bias-controlled multiplex PCR. In the original analysis: The number of nucleated cells in each sample was estimated by amplification of reference gene primers within the assay. Sequence reads were collapsed and filtered to measure the absolute abundance of every unique TCRbeta CDR3 rearrangement. Productive Simpson clonality was computed per sample as the square root of Simpson's diversity index over productive rearrangements. This is the immuneACCESS table as TCRdb keeps it, with only in-frame sequences that have V and J called. A part of the clones is gone; compared with another copy, unresolved V genes explain less than half, and the rest is unexplained. The D gene and trimming were derived from the DNA, and the V and J assignments and clone size from that table. This sample comprises tens of thousands of clones, about 90% of them detected only once. The ten largest clones take up roughly 1.2% of the sample.

Each collaborating institution followed its own protocols to collect whole blood in K2EDTA tubes. For TCRbeta analysis, collaborator samples were shipped as frozen whole blood, as isolated PBMCs, or as DNA extracted from either sample type. Paper-wide results and their limitations: The quantity of clinical and demographic metadata differed by source and by participant and was supplied without curation.

The sequenced sample consisted of peripheral blood. The source of this sequence is a human donor in a cohort sampled during active COVID-19. The V and J segments used are TRBV6-5 and TRBJ2-7; TRBD1 agrees with 7 junctional bases. The CDR3 region reads CASSLTGQIDEQYF. The nucleotide sequence reads TGTGCCAGCAGTTTGACAGGGCAAATCGACGAGCAGTACTTC.